This is a list of T cell receptor beta chains from one sample in a study of T-cell reconstitution after alpha-beta-depleted transplantation in children. Using its own MiXCR run on the PCR reads, TCRdb lists one record per CDR3 protein. Counted here are about 610,000 distinct CDR3 sequences, over 9.5% occurring once; the ten biggest clones make up 3.5% to 5%. This material consisted of PBMCs from the stem cell graft donor, taken from the stem cell graft. Receptor source: a human donor who donated a stem cell graft to a child with acute myeloid leukemia. Both conserved end residues are part of each CDR3. Each record gives: V gene, clone size, D gene, J gene, CDR3 DNA, CDR3 protein. A D gene is named only where the DNA matches it firmly. A row's size may be missing; if present it is once, few, many or a size class.

TRBV4-2	few	-	TRBJ2-7	TGTGCCAGCAGCCAAGATAGGGGGGCCGGAGCGGGAAAGCAGTACTTC	CASSQDRGAGAGKQYF
TRBV5-6	many	TRBD2	TRBJ2-4	TGTGCCAGCAGCCCCGGGACTAGCGCTCAAAACATTCAGTACTTC	CASSPGTSAQNIQYF
TRBV5-6	-	TRBD2	TRBJ2-1	TGTGCCAGCAGCTTTCCTAGCGGGAAGAATGAGCAGTTCTTC	CASSFPSGKNEQFF
TRBV20-1	few	-	TRBJ1-2	TGCAGTGCTAGAGATCGGGAAGGGAGATTCTATGGCTACACCTTC	CSARDREGRFYGYTF
TRBV7-3	-	-	TRBJ1-1	TGTGCCAGCGCTCGCCAGCCGAACACTGAAGCTTTCTTT	CASARQPNTEAFF
TRBV5-6	-	TRBD2	TRBJ2-7	TGTGCCAGCAGCCGGACTAGCGTTAACGAGCAGTACTTC	CASSRTSVNEQYF
TRBV29-1	many	-	TRBJ2-7	TGCAGCGTTGTTAACTTTCCCTACGAGCAGTACTTC	CSVVNFPYEQYF
TRBV20-1	-	-	TRBJ2-5	TGCAGTGCTAGGTGGGGAGACAGGACCCAGTACTTC	CSARWGDRTQYF
TRBV12-3/TRBV12-4	-	-	TRBJ1-4	TGTGCCAGCAGCCCTCGGGGGACAACTAATGAAAAACTGTTTTTT	CASSPRGTTNEKLFF
TRBV25-1	few	TRBD2	TRBJ2-5	TGTGCCAGCACCCTAGCGGGAGGGCCTGAGACCCAGTACTTC	CASTLAGGPETQYF
TRBV27	-	-	TRBJ1-2	TGTGCCAGCAGTCTAGAACCCGGCGCTAACTATGGCTACACCTTC	CASSLEPGANYGYTF
TRBV20-1	-	TRBD2	TRBJ2-1	TGCAGTGCTAGACCGATGCGGGAGGGATCGTTCTACAATGAGCAGTTCTTC	CSARPMREGSFYNEQFF
TRBV7-9	many	-	TRBJ1-4	TGTGCCAGCAGCTTAGGCTCTTCGAATGAAAAACTGTTTTTT	CASSLGSSNEKLFF
TRBV5-1	few	TRBD1	TRBJ1-2	TGCGCCAGCAGCTTGGAGGGGGCCATCAACTATGGCTACACCTTC	CASSLEGAINYGYTF
TRBV7-3	-	-	TRBJ1-1	TGTGCCAGCAGCCCTGCGGCGGTTGGCACTGAAGCTTTCTTT	CASSPAAVGTEAFF
TRBV12-3/TRBV12-4	few	TRBD1	TRBJ1-5	TGTGCCAGCAGCCGAGGGGGACAGGAACTGCCCCAGCATTTT	CASSRGGQELPQHF
TRBV4-2	many	TRBD1	TRBJ1-1	TGTGCCAGCAGCCCCCCGACAGGGAGCGCTTTCTTT	CASSPPTGSAFF
TRBV9	-	-	TRBJ2-2	TGTGCCAGCAGCGTTCGCAGGGAGGCGCGGGAGCTGTTTTTT	CASSVRREARELFF
TRBV20-1	-	-	TRBJ1-2	TGCAGTGCCGAGCAGCCTGGCTACACCTTC	CSAEQPGYTF
TRBV7-2	-	TRBD1	TRBJ2-7	TGTGCCAGCAGCTTGACAGGGGGAAACTACGAGCAGTACTTC	CASSLTGGNYEQYF
TRBV6-2/TRBV6-3	-	-	TRBJ2-5	TGTGCCAGCAGTTACTCTCAGTTTGAGACCCAGTACTTC	CASSYSQFETQYF
TRBV27	few	-	TRBJ2-7	TGTGCCAGCAAGGGGGGGGATGGACCGGGTACCAGTCCTATATACGAGCAGTACTTC	CASKGGDGPGTSPIYEQYF